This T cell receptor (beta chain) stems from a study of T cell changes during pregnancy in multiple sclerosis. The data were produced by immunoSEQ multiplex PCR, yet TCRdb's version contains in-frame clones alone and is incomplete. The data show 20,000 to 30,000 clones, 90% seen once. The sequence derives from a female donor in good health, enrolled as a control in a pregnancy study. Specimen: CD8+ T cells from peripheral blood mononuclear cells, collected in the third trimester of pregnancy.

CDR3 sequence (DNA): TGTGCCAGCGGAGATAACAATCAGCCCCAGCATTTT. Translated, it gives CASGDNNQPQHF. This chain connects TRBV27 to TRBJ1-5; D is undetermined. V lost 8 bases and J 3 bases, leaving 8 bases between the germline ends. This CDR3 is 12 amino acids long. CDR1 and CDR2 (germline): MNHEY, SMNVEV (reference sequence).